A selection of T cell receptor beta chains follows, all from one sample in a study of early stage breast cancer tumors. Method: immunoSEQ multiplex PCR; TCRdb's copy keeps in-frame clones and lacks some. The repertoire includes some 35,000 clones, approximately 74% of them detected once, and 6.8% sits in the top ten. The sequenced material came from blood. Receptor source: a person aged 55-75 years with breast cancer. CDR3s include the opening cysteine and the closing phenylalanine or tryptophan. The order of the fields is clone size, V gene, D gene, J gene, CDR3 protein, CDR3 DNA. The D gene is left open where the match is weak. Where a row states a size, it is once, few, many or the class of an expanded clone; other rows omit it.

few	TRBV7-2	-	TRBJ1-1	CASSLAAGITEAFF	TGTGCCAGCAGCTTAGCGGCAGGGATTACTGAAGCTTTCTTT
-	TRBV28	-	TRBJ1-1	CASSSFPRENTEAFF	TGTGCCAGCAGTTCATTCCCGCGGGAGAACACTGAAGCTTTCTTT
-	TRBV6-1	TRBD2	TRBJ2-4	CASTSGGWDIQYF	TGTGCCAGCACTAGCGGGGGCTGGGACATTCAGTACTTC
-	TRBV7-9	-	TRBJ1-1	CASSLYGQGNTEAFF	TGTGCCAGCAGCTTATATGGCCAGGGGAACACTGAAGCTTTCTTT
few	TRBV28	TRBD1	TRBJ1-2	CASSLGRGHGYTF	TGTGCCAGCAGTTTAGGGAGGGGGCATGGCTACACCTTC
-	TRBV15	-	TRBJ1-2	CATSRAQGGGYTF	TGTGCCACCAGCAGAGCACAGGGCGGTGGCTACACCTTC
once	TRBV5-1	-	TRBJ2-1	CASSLRFNEQFF	TGCGCCAGCAGCTTAAGATTCAATGAGCAGTTCTTC
-	TRBV7-9	TRBD1	TRBJ1-4	CASSPRDRDREKLFF	TGTGCCAGCAGCCCCCGGGACAGGGACCGTGAAAAACTGTTTTTT
-	TRBV7-9	-	TRBJ1-4	CASSPVWGEEKLFF	TGTGCCAGCAGCCCGGTATGGGGAGAAGAAAAACTGTTTTTT
-	TRBV5-4	-	TRBJ2-2	CASSPTSTWGTGELFF	TGTGCCAGCAGTCCAACTAGCACCTGGGGGACCGGGGAGCTGTTTTTT
-	TRBV2	-	TRBJ1-2	CASHPPRDKANYGYTF	TGTGCCAGCCACCCTCCGCGCGACAAAGCTAACTATGGCTACACCTTC
-	TRBV27	TRBD2	TRBJ2-7	CASSYGRATYEQYF	TGTGCCAGCAGTTACGGGAGGGCCACGTACGAGCAGTACTTC
-	TRBV9	-	TRBJ1-6	CASKGGVHNSPLHF	TGTGCCAGCAAGGGGGGCGTTCATAATTCACCCCTCCACTTT
few	TRBV6-1	-	TRBJ2-3	CASSARGPTDTQYF	TGTGCCAGCAGTGCTCGCGGCCCCACGGATACGCAGTATTTT
-	TRBV30	TRBD1	TRBJ1-2	CAWHRDRGASSYTF	TGTGCCTGGCACCGGGACAGGGGGGCCTCGAGCTACACCTTC
few	TRBV6-4	TRBD1	TRBJ2-3	CASSGTGGTDTQYF	TGTGCCAGCAGTGGGACAGGGGGCACAGATACGCAGTATTTT
-	TRBV5-6	-	TRBJ2-3	CASSRTDTQYF	TGTGCCAGCAGCAGAACAGATACGCAGTATTTT
-	TRBV4-1	TRBD1	TRBJ2-1	CASSHSGTGGTSWQFF	TGCGCCAGCAGCCACTCGGGGACAGGGGGAACGAGTTGGCAGTTCTTC
-	TRBV6-6	-	TRBJ2-3	CASSYFGITSTDTQYF	TGTGCCAGCAGTTACTTCGGGATTACGAGCACAGATACGCAGTATTTT
-	TRBV25-1	TRBD1	TRBJ1-4	CASSEFRGQGNEKLFF	TGTGCCAGCAGTGAATTTAGGGGACAGGGTAATGAAAAACTGTTTTTT
-	TRBV6-6	-	TRBJ1-2	CASTKDRYGYTF	TGTGCCAGCACTAAGGACCGTTATGGCTACACCTTC
few	TRBV5-1	TRBD1	TRBJ1-2	CASSLGQGGGYTF	TGCGCCAGCAGCTTGGGACAGGGGGGTGGCTACACCTTC
-	TRBV5-1	TRBD1	TRBJ1-3	CASSFSTGAAGNTIYF	TGCGCCAGCAGCTTCTCAACAGGGGCCGCTGGAAACACCATATATTTT
-	TRBV29-1	-	TRBJ1-2	CSVARDATNYGYTF	TGCAGCGTAGCCCGGGACGCAACTAACTATGGCTACACCTTC
-	TRBV5-1	-	TRBJ1-6	CASSQQASNSPLHF	TGCGCCAGCAGCCAGCAGGCTTCTAATTCACCCCTCCACTTT
few	TRBV10-3	-	TRBJ1-5	CAIRREVNQPQHF	TGTGCCATCAGGAGGGAGGTCAATCAGCCCCAGCATTTT
-	TRBV14	TRBD2	TRBJ2-5	CASSKGAGAQETQYF	TGTGCCAGCAGCAAGGGAGCGGGAGCTCAAGAGACCCAGTACTTC
-	TRBV5-1	-	TRBJ1-1	CASSSTGFGEAFF	TGCGCCAGCAGCTCTACAGGGTTTGGAGAAGCTTTCTTT
few	TRBV5-8	TRBD1	TRBJ2-1	CASSRGDSGRGEQFF	TGTGCCAGCAGCCGAGGGGACAGCGGTCGGGGTGAGCAGTTCTTC
-	TRBV10-2	TRBD2	TRBJ2-3	CASFGRETDTQYF	TGCGCCAGCTTTGGGCGGGAGACAGATACGCAGTATTTT
-	TRBV28	-	TRBJ1-2	CASSPPPRRALLSGYTF	TGTGCCAGCAGTCCACCCCCCCGAAGAGCCCTACTCTCTGGCTACACCTTC
-	TRBV5-5	-	TRBJ1-3	CASSLGGKVNTIYF	TGTGCCAGCAGCTTGGGGGGGAAAGTAAACACCATATATTTT
-	TRBV15	TRBD2	TRBJ2-7	CATSRGSGSGSYEQYF	TGTGCCACCAGCAGAGGGAGCGGGAGTGGCTCCTACGAGCAGTACTTC
-	TRBV6-1	-	TRBJ1-1	CASSESGSEAFF	TGTGCCAGCAGTGAATCGGGGTCTGAAGCTTTCTTT
-	TRBV5-6	TRBD1	TRBJ1-2	CASSTPGGQGLKSYTF	TGTGCCAGCAGCACGCCAGGGGGACAGGGATTGAAGAGCTACACCTTC
-	TRBV28	TRBD1	TRBJ1-5	CASSSPGTAYNQPQHF	TGTGCCAGCAGTTCCCCCGGGACAGCCTACAATCAGCCCCAGCATTTT
-	TRBV5-5	-	TRBJ2-7	CASSLVGSSYEQYF	TGTGCCAGCAGCTTGGTAGGGAGCTCCTACGAGCAGTACTTC
-	TRBV5-1	TRBD1	TRBJ1-2	CASSLVVGTGGGYTF	TGCGCCAGCAGCTTGGTCGTCGGGACAGGTGGCGGCTACACCTTC
-	TRBV15	-	TRBJ1-4	CATSRGGLGGEKLFF	TGTGCCACCAGCAGAGGGGGGCTCGGGGGCGAAAAACTGTTTTTT
-	TRBV5-6	-	TRBJ1-2	CASSPLNIYRPNYGYTF	TGTGCCAGCAGCCCCTTAAACATATACAGGCCGAACTATGGCTACACCTTC
-	TRBV7-2	-	TRBJ2-7	CASRGRWEPSYEQYF	TGTGCCAGCAGGGGGAGGTGGGAGCCCTCTTACGAGCAGTACTTC
-	TRBV19	-	TRBJ1-6	CASSQLVGGNSPLHF	TGTGCCAGTAGTCAACTCGTTGGCGGGAATTCACCCCTCCACTTT
-	TRBV7-3	-	TRBJ1-1	CASSPEVNTEAFF	TGTGCCAGCAGCCCGGAAGTGAACACTGAAGCTTTCTTT
-	TRBV5-1	TRBD1	TRBJ1-5	CASSLASRGKYQPQHF	TGCGCCAGCAGCTTGGCTAGCAGGGGGAAATATCAGCCCCAGCATTTT
-	TRBV6-4	TRBD2	TRBJ2-3	CASSETSGTDTQYF	TGTGCCAGCAGTGAAACTAGCGGGACGGATACGCAGTATTTT
-	TRBV4-1	-	TRBJ1-1	CASSQARNSGSEAFF	TGCGCCAGCAGCCAGGCGCGAAATAGCGGGTCTGAAGCTTTCTTT
-	TRBV28	-	TRBJ2-1	CASSILINEQFF	TGTGCCAGCAGTATACTCATCAATGAGCAGTTCTTC
-	TRBV4-2	TRBD2	TRBJ2-3	CASSPGTSGLSSTDTQYF	TGTGCCAGCAGCCCCGGGACTAGCGGACTTTCTAGCACAGATACGCAGTATTTT
once	TRBV5-1	-	TRBJ1-2	CASSSETGGYTF	TGCGCCAGCAGCTCGGAAACTGGTGGCTACACCTTC
-	TRBV2	TRBD2	TRBJ2-7	CASRGTPGLAGWGDEQYF	TGTGCCAGCAGGGGGACCCCGGGACTAGCGGGTTGGGGGGACGAGCAGTACTTC
-	TRBV2	-	TRBJ1-5	CASSESANQPQHF	TGTGCCAGCAGTGAGTCAGCCAATCAGCCCCAGCATTTT
once	TRBV27	TRBD1	TRBJ1-4	CASSLLGQGSEKLFF	TGTGCCAGCAGTTTATTGGGACAGGGCTCGGAAAAACTGTTTTTT